One T cell receptor (beta chain) is described in this entry. Its antigen remains unknown. The data stem from a study of response to subunit inactivated influenza vaccine. Findings and caveats of the study: Each seasonal flu vaccination may recruit only limited new T cells, authors suggested.

Germline loops: CDR1 MGHRA, CDR2 YSYEKL. The CDR3 has 15 residues. V lost 4 bases and J lost 4, with 14 bases in between. One entry per CDR3 protein results from TCRdb running MiXCR on the RT-PCR reads. Altogether just over 300,000 distinct CDR3 sequences are present, just over 20% being singletons, with the ten largest covering more than 8.5%. Sequencing used PBMCs from blood, obtained about 20 months after vaccination. The V gene is TRBV4-1, the J gene TRBJ1-5; D is unresolved. This clonotype was obtained from a man between 45 and 75 years old who received an inactivated influenza vaccine. This CDR3 reads CASSRDGSENQPQHF. The DNA for the CDR3 is TGCGCCAGCAGCCGGGATGGGTCGGAAAATCAGCCCCAGCATTTT.